Sequencing of this TCR beta chain was carried out in a study of response to subunit inactivated influenza vaccine (dated by TCRdb to 2017 to 2018). For context, the study as a whole: Deep quantitative T cell receptor repertoire profiling was used in the study to track responses to a trivalent subunit inactivated influenza vaccine.

In its sample, this clonotype was seen a few times. Its specific antigen is unknown. There are no base qualities to consult, and no much larger clone falls within one base. Library preparation used RT-PCR. The instrument was an Illumina HiSeq 2500. TCRdb trimmed public reads at Q25 via fastp, called clones via MiXCR and kept in-frame beta chains. One record per CDR3 amino acid sequence lists the most common genes and DNA. Across this sample there are hundreds of thousands of distinct CDR3 sequences, with about 18% seen only once. Approximately 11% of the sample lies in the top ten. From the germline V gene (reference sequence), CDR1 is DFQATT and CDR2 is SNEGSKA. After removal of 3 bases from V and 6 bases from J, the junction retains 7 bases not matched to a gene. From the cysteine through the phenylalanine, the CDR3 covers 13 amino acids. Of the read, only the CDR3 DNA is kept; its 39 bases are in frame from base 1.

The research as a whole found: The authors proposed that each seasonal influenza vaccination may bring in only a limited number of new T cells.

This material consisted of PBMCs from blood, taken about 5 days after vaccination. The sequence links TRBV20-1 to TRBJ1-2, with TRBD1 identical over 7 junction bases. The sequence came from a man aged 50 to 59 who received an inactivated influenza vaccine. Donor details come from another sample of the same person, matched by shared clones. The CDR3 protein is CSASEIGGDGYTF. The nucleotide sequence is given as TGCAGTGCTAGTGAGATAGGGGGCGATGGCTACACCTTC.